This T cell receptor (beta chain) was identified in a study of cytomegalovirus exposure and HLA in healthy donors. Study observations and caveats: Later work associated over 15,000 TCR beta sequences with HLA alleles at 0.05 false discovery rate. Analyzed later, most CMV-associated TCR beta chains appeared HLA-restricted. In all likelihood, a cluster of highly shared sequence variants was a sequencing artifact.

This clone was observed once. Its target is unknown. Germline V gene data show CDR1 as ENHRY and CDR2 as SYGVKD. The length of the CDR3 is 13 residues. Trimming stripped 7 bases from V and 2 bases from J, with 12 bases between. The PCR ran on 60 Vbeta and 13 Jbeta primers. Original analysis: A later analysis counted 70 million to 85 million unique TCR beta chains, some 12 million shared. The protocol was immunoSEQ multiplex PCR, while the TCRdb copy is restricted to in-frame clones and leaves out a portion. V, J and clone size derive from that table, while D and trimming were established from the DNA sequence. The profile shows about 160,000 clones, around 79% of them singletons.

Sequencing used PBMCs. This chain connects TRBV10-3 to TRBJ2-7, with D maybe TRBD1 (6 bases). The source is a man aged 35-49 years in good health and CMV-seronegative. CDR3 amino acids: CAINPTGAYEQYF. The CDR3 DNA sequence: TGTGCCATCAATCCGACAGGAGCCTACGAGCAGTACTTC.